Listed below are T cell receptor beta chains from one sample, sequenced in a study of blood T cell repertoires in COVID-19. TCRdb keeps only in-frame clones here, not all; method: immunoSEQ multiplex PCR. In the table there are a few hundred thousand clones, about 90% of which are singletons. The sequenced material came from peripheral blood. These receptor sequences come from a woman between 45 and 65 years old with acute or convalescent COVID-19. CDR3s include the opening cysteine and the closing phenylalanine or tryptophan. A D gene is named only where the DNA matches it firmly. Some rows have no size entry. The others give once, few or many, or a class for an expanded clone.

j_call,v_call,d_call,clone_size,cdr3_aa,cdr3_nt
TRBJ2-7,TRBV30,TRBD1,.,CAWRAPGQGGLEQYF,TGTGCCTGGAGGGCTCCGGGACAGGGGGGTTTAGAGCAGTACTTC
TRBJ2-7,TRBV5-5,.,.,CASSLGQDEQYF,TGTGCCAGCAGCTTGGGGCAGGACGAGCAGTACTTC
TRBJ2-1,TRBV7-8,TRBD2,.,CASSSTSPSGLGNVNEQFF,TGTGCCAGCAGCTCGACGAGCCCCTCCGGACTAGGAAACGTAAATGAGCAGTTCTTC
TRBJ2-7,TRBV7-2,.,once,CASSLGVGSSYEQYF,TGTGCCAGCAGCTTAGGCGTCGGGAGCAGCTACGAGCAGTACTTC
TRBJ2-1,TRBV2,TRBD2,.,CASSPGLAGGYSYNEQFF,TGTGCCAGCAGCCCGGGACTAGCGGGGGGTTACTCCTACAATGAGCAGTTCTTC
TRBJ1-5,TRBV9,TRBD1,.,CASSATGANQPQHF,TGTGCCAGCAGCGCAACAGGGGCTAATCAGCCCCAGCATTTT
TRBJ2-5,TRBV12-5,.,.,CALRRRREETQYF,TGTGCTCTTCGCCGACGGAGAGAAGAGACCCAGTACTTC
TRBJ1-5,TRBV7-3,TRBD1,.,CASSPDRDQPQHF,TGTGCCAGCAGCCCGGACAGGGATCAGCCCCAGCATTTT
TRBJ2-7,TRBV9,TRBD1,.,CASSVVGTGDHEQYF,TGTGCCAGCAGCGTAGTCGGGACAGGGGACCACGAGCAGTACTTC
TRBJ1-5,TRBV19,.,.,CASSMVGGAYSNQPQHF,TGTGCCAGTAGTATGGTGGGGGGAGCTTATAGCAATCAGCCCCAGCATTTT
TRBJ1-6,TRBV21-1,.,.,CARGGTLLYNSPLHF,TGTGCCAGGGGGGGGACCCTGCTCTATAATTCACCCCTCCACTTT
TRBJ2-3,TRBV3-1/TRBV3-2,.,.,CASSLRPDYHTDTQYF,TGTGCCAGCAGCCTTAGACCCGACTACCACACAGATACGCAGTATTTT
TRBJ2-4,TRBV18,TRBD2,once,CASSTGGPQNIQYF,TGTGCCAGCTCAACGGGGGGGCCCCAAAACATTCAGTACTTC
TRBJ2-7,TRBV5-1,TRBD1,.,CASSLTGGTSYEQYF,TGCGCCAGCAGCTTAACAGGGGGCACCTCCTACGAGCAGTACTTC